This TCR beta chain appears in the sequencing data of a study of T cell responses to AZD1222 COVID-19 vaccine. Data came from immunoSEQ multiplex PCR; TCRdb stores just in-frame clones and leaves some out. This repertoire shows some 130,000 clones, roughly 92% found once; its top ten account for roughly 1%. The CDR3 has 16 residues. V gave up 1 base and J gave up 0 bases, with 12 bases separating them. Germline V gene sequence: CDR1 LGHDT, CDR2 YNNKEL (reference sequence). This specimen consisted of peripheral blood, obtained 28 days after the second AZD1222 dose. The clonotype comes from an adult who received the AZD1222 COVID-19 vaccine. The genes are TRBV3-1 (or the pseudogene TRBV3-2) and TRBJ1-2; no firm D call. The DNA of the CDR3 is TGTGCCAGCAGCCAAGTAAGCCGCCCCCCTAACTATGGCTACACCTTC. Residues: CASSQVSRPPNYGYTF.